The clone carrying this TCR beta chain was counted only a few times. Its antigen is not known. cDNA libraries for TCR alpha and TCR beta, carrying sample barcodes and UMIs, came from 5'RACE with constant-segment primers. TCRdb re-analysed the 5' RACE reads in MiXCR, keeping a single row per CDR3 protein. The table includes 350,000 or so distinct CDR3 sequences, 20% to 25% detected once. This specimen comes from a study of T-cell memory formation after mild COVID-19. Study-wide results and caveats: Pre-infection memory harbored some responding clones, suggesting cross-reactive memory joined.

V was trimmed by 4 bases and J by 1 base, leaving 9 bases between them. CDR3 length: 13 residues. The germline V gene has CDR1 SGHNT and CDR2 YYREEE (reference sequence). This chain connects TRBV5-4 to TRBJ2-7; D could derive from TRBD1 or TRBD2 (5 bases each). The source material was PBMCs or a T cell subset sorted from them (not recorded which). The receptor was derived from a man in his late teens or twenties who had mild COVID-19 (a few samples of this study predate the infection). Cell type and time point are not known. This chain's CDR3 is CASSRDGSYEQYV. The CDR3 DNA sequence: TGTGCCAGCAGCCGGGACGGTTCCTACGAGCAGTACGTC.